The rows below give T cell receptor beta chains drawn from one sample of a study of blood T cell repertoires in COVID-19. The method was immunoSEQ multiplex PCR; TCRdb's version includes in-frame clones alone and lacks a portion of them. The table includes approximately 270,000 clones, roughly 84% detected once. The specimen sequenced was peripheral blood. The receptor set was obtained from a human donor with COVID-19, enrolled during active disease. The donor label of this sample is uncertain. CDR3s include the opening cysteine and the closing phenylalanine or tryptophan. The D gene is left open where the match is weak. Some rows mark clone size as missing; the rest say once, few, many or name a class of expanded clone.

d_gene,j_gene,v_gene,abundance,CDR3aa,CDR3nt
NA,TRBJ1-1,TRBV6-4,once,CASSLTENTEAFF,TGTGCCAGCAGCTTGACAGAAAACACTGAAGCTTTCTTT
TRBD2,TRBJ2-7,TRBV11-2,NA,CASSFTSGAYEQYF,TGTGCCAGCAGCTTTACTAGCGGGGCCTACGAGCAGTACTTC
NA,TRBJ1-1,TRBV18,NA,CASSPPDRNEAFF,TGTGCCAGCTCACCACCCGACAGAAATGAAGCTTTCTTT
TRBD1,TRBJ2-4,TRBV5-1,NA,CASSPDRVAKNIQYF,TGCGCCAGCAGCCCCGACAGGGTAGCCAAAAACATTCAGTACTTC
NA,TRBJ1-1,TRBV5-6,NA,CASTSLKFSVRNTEAFF,TGTGCCAGCACTTCACTTAAGTTCTCTGTGAGGAACACTGAAGCTTTCTTT
NA,TRBJ2-1,TRBV7-2,NA,CASSPLGDYNEQFF,TGTGCCAGCAGCCCCCTCGGGGATTACAATGAGCAGTTCTTC
TRBD1,TRBJ1-5,TRBV10-3,NA,CAIGQGASNQPQHF,TGTGCCATCGGACAGGGCGCGAGCAATCAGCCCCAGCATTTT
TRBD2,TRBJ2-1,TRBV6-5,NA,CASSWDPGTRNEQFF,TGTGCCAGCAGTTGGGACCCGGGGACTAGAAATGAGCAGTTCTTC
NA,TRBJ1-2,TRBV18,few,CASSLDPDSNYGYTF,TGTGCCAGCTCACTCGATCCGGACAGTAACTATGGCTACACCTTC
TRBD2,TRBJ2-1,TRBV5-1,NA,CASSALAGEGNEQFF,TGCGCCAGCTCCGCCCTAGCGGGGGAGGGCAATGAGCAGTTCTTC
NA,TRBJ2-3,TRBV15,NA,CATSRDSRTDTQYF,TGTGCCACCAGCAGGGACAGCCGCACAGATACGCAGTATTTT
NA,TRBJ1-3,TRBV28,NA,CASRSTGSSGNTIYF,TGTGCCAGCAGGAGTACAGGGAGCTCTGGAAACACCATATATTTT
TRBD2,TRBJ2-5,TRBV5-6,NA,CASSWGLAEETQYF,TGTGCCAGCAGCTGGGGACTAGCGGAAGAGACCCAGTACTTC
TRBD1,TRBJ2-5,TRBV19,NA,CASSLGTVRQETQYF,TGTGCCAGTAGTCTCGGGACAGTACGACAGGAGACCCAGTACTTC
NA,TRBJ2-2,TRBV5-4,NA,CASSLVAALNTGELFF,TGTGCCAGCAGCTTGGTGGCGGCGCTGAACACCGGGGAGCTGTTTTTT
TRBD2,TRBJ2-3,TRBV10-3,NA,CAISEGSGSPDTQYF,TGTGCCATCAGTGAGGGTAGCGGGAGTCCAGATACGCAGTATTTT
TRBD2,TRBJ2-1,TRBV6-2/TRBV6-3,NA,CASSYRLAGGPNEQFF,TGTGCCAGCAGTTACCGCCTAGCGGGAGGGCCCAATGAGCAGTTCTTC
NA,TRBJ2-7,TRBV7-2,few,CASTRGLSYEQYF,TGTGCCAGCACCAGAGGGCTTTCCTACGAGCAGTACTTC
TRBD1,TRBJ1-3,TRBV25-1,NA,CASRSDRVESGNTIYF,TGTGCCAGCAGATCAGACAGGGTCGAGTCTGGAAACACCATATATTTT
NA,TRBJ2-1,TRBV15,NA,CATSRVGSGPNEQFF,TGTGCCACCAGCAGAGTCGGGAGCGGTCCCAATGAGCAGTTCTTC
NA,TRBJ1-1,TRBV19,few,CASSSLTGLNTEAFF,TGTGCCAGTAGTAGTCTCACAGGCCTGAACACTGAAGCTTTCTTT
NA,TRBJ2-5,TRBV4-1,once,CASSQVRGARGAPFQETQYF,TGCGCCAGCAGCCAAGTCCGCGGTGCCAGGGGCGCCCCCTTCCAAGAGACCCAGTACTTC
TRBD1,TRBJ1-3,TRBV3-1/TRBV3-2,NA,CASRTGQGGNTIYF,TGTGCCAGCAGGACCGGACAGGGGGGAAACACCATATATTTT
TRBD1,TRBJ2-7,TRBV14,once,CASSQGQGIGEQYF,TGTGCCAGCAGCCAGGGACAGGGAATAGGCGAGCAGTACTTC
NA,TRBJ2-5,TRBV10-3,NA,CAIRTSGETQYF,TGTGCCATCAGGACTAGTGGAGAGACCCAGTACTTC
NA,TRBJ2-7,TRBV6-6,NA,CAILNPRGLEQYF,TGTGCCATCCTAAATCCGCGAGGATTGGAGCAGTACTTC
NA,TRBJ1-2,TRBV11-2,NA,CASSSITAGGYTF,TGTGCCAGCAGCTCGATTACGGCAGGAGGCTACACCTTC
TRBD1,TRBJ1-4,TRBV27,once,CASRRNRGQPGHEKLFF,TGTGCCAGCAGAAGAAACAGGGGCCAACCCGGGCATGAAAAACTGTTTTTT
TRBD2,TRBJ2-1,TRBV3-1/TRBV3-2,NA,CASSRLAGVGEQFF,TGTGCCAGCAGCCGACTAGCGGGAGTCGGTGAGCAGTTCTTC